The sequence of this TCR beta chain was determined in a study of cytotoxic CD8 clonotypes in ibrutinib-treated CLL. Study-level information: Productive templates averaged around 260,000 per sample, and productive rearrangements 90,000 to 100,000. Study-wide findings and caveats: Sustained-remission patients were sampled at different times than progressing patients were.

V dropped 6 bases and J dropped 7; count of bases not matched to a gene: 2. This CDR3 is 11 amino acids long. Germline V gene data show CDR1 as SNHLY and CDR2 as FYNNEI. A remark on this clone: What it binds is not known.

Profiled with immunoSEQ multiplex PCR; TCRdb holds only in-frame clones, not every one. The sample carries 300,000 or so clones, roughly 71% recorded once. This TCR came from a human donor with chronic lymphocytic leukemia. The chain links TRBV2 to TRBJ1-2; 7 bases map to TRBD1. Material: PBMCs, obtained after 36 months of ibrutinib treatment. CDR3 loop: CASRAGGGYTF. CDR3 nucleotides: TGTGCCAGCAGAGCAGGGGGTGGCTACACCTTC.